Below, 21 T cell receptor beta chains from the same sample are listed, as sequenced in a study of T cells in Graves' hyperthyroidism and ophthalmopathy. Researchers amplified the TCR beta CDR3 regions from RNA transcripts. With the HTBI primer set, the TCR CDR3 went through a first round of RT-PCR. TCRdb used MiXCR to reprocess the multiplex PCR reads, holding one entry per CDR3 protein. The sample has approximately 400,000 distinct CDR3 sequences, about 15% seen once. The sequenced material came from blood. These receptors all stem from a woman aged 18-29 years with Graves' hyperthyroidism.

This sequence joins TRBV14 and TRBJ1-1; D is unclear. CDR1 and CDR2 from the germline V gene are SGHDN and FVKESK. CDR3 size: 13 residues. V lost 1 base and J 5 bases, leaving 8 bases between the germline ends. The CDR3 sequence: CASSQVVGTEAFF. In nucleotides, the CDR3 is TGTGCCAGCAGCCAAGTGGTGGGAACTGAAGCTTTCTTT.

This clonotype was counted between two and nine times. The V and J genes are TRBV5-4 and TRBJ1-2, with TRBD1 matching over 8 bases. The V segment lost 3 bases and the J segment 2 bases; nucleotides outside the gene matches: 6. Germline V gene sequence: CDR1 SGHNT, CDR2 YYREEE (reference sequence). The CDR3 length is 15 residues. Here the CDR3 reads CASSYPGQENYGYTF. The CDR3 DNA sequence: TGTGCCAGCAGCTACCCGGGACAGGAAAACTATGGCTACACCTTC.

This clonotype was detected ten times or more. The gene calls are TRBV28 and TRBJ1-2; 7 positions match TRBD1. J was trimmed by 4 bases and V by 7 bases; bases with no gene match: 6. This CDR3 contains 13 residues. Germline V lookup: CDR1 MDHEN, CDR2 SYDVKM. CDR3 region: CASTRTGRYGYTF. DNA for the CDR3: TGTGCCAGCACTAGGACAGGCCGCTATGGCTACACCTTC.

This chain joins TRBV20-1 and TRBJ1-4; D perhaps matches TRBD1 (6 bases). Trimming shortened V by 0 bases and J by 8 bases, and 13 bases separated the two germline ends. Germline loops: CDR1 DFQATT, CDR2 SNEGSKA (reference sequence). The CDR3 extends over 14 amino acids. The CDR3: CSARDVRGGEKLFF. The CDR3 DNA reads as TGCAGTGCTAGAGATGTCCGGGGGGGCGAAAAACTGTTTTTT.

V usage is TRBV4-1 and J usage is TRBJ2-7; maybe TRBD1 (6 bases). CDR1 MGHRA and CDR2 YSYEKL come from the germline V gene. The V gene lost 1 base and the J gene lost 2 bases, with 18 bases spanning the gap. The length of the CDR3 is 17 residues. For the CDR3, the DNA is TGCGCCAGCAGCCAAGTCTCCAGGGGAGCTATGACCTACGAGCAGTACTTC. It codes for CASSQVSRGAMTYEQYF.

This clonotype was observed a handful of times. The chain has TRBV6-2 or TRBV6-3 and TRBJ2-3, with D possibly being TRBD1 (6 bases). Germline V lookup: CDR1 MNHEY, CDR2 SVGEGT. Trimming shortened V by 6 bases and J by 6 bases, and 19 bases separated the two germline ends. This CDR3 spans 15 amino acids. The CDR3 loop reads CASSLGALFSDTQYF. DNA of the CDR3: TGTGCCAGCAGCTTGGGGGCACTATTTTCGGATACGCAGTATTTT.

This clonotype was found a few times. A much larger clonotype is one base distant, so this may be a read error. The genes are TRBV12-3 or TRBV12-4 and TRBJ1-1, with a weak D call TRBD1 (5 bases). V lost 7 bases to trimming and J lost 5 bases, with 14 bases between them. The CDR3 covers 13 residues. This CDR3 is CASKRRGVTEAFF. The CDR3 DNA reads TGTGCCAGCAAGAGGCGGGGGGTAACTGAAGCTTTCTTT.

This sequence joins TRBV4-1 and TRBJ1-2; no reliable D call. The V and J ends lost 6 bases and 8 bases respectively, with 28 bases between them. The germline V gene has CDR1 MGHRA and CDR2 YSYEKL. The CDR3 is made up of 17 amino acids. As DNA, the CDR3 is TGCGCCAGCAGAACCAACATGGCGGCGGGCGGAAAAAAGGGCTACACCTTC. It is translated as CASRTNMAAGGKKGYTF.

This clonotype was counted ten times or more. The chain combines TRBV20-1 with TRBJ1-2; 7 bases are a match to TRBD1. V was pared by 4 bases and J by 2 bases, with 7 bases of the junction left unmatched. This CDR3 spans 14 amino acids. In germline, CDR1 is DFQATT, CDR2 SNEGSKA (reference sequence). CDR3 sequence (DNA): TGCAGTGCTACCACCTGGACAGGAAACTATGGCTACACCTTC. Protein product: CSATTWTGNYGYTF.

This clonotype has more than one count but fewer than ten. V and J are TRBV24-1 and TRBJ1-2; D is ambiguous. Germline lookup yields CDR1 KGHDR and CDR2 SFDVKD. The length of the CDR3 is 13 residues. Between the trimmed V and J ends, which lost 4 bases and 1 base, there was a span of 6 bases. CDR3 in amino acids: CATSDNYNYGYTF. The DNA of the CDR3 is TGTGCCACCAGTGACAATTATAACTATGGCTACACCTTC.

This chain links TRBV5-1 with TRBJ1-1; no firm D call. The CDR3 runs 15 residues. With 4 bases removed from V and 1 base from J, the gap between germline ends came to 14 bases. Germline V CDR1 and CDR2: SGHRS, YFSETQ. As DNA, the CDR3 is TGCGCCAGCAGCCCTGGTGCGGCGGGGAACACTGAAGCTTTCTTT. This sequence encodes CASSPGAAGNTEAFF. Full variable domain (remainder filled in from reference TRBV5-1 and TRBJ1-1): KAGVTQTPRYLIKTRGQQVTLSCSPISGHRSVSWYQQTPGQGLQFLFEYFSETQRNKGNFPGRFSGRQFSNSRSEMNVSTLELGDSALYLCASSPGAAGNTEAFFGQGTRLTVV.

This clonotype was seen only once. V is TRBV5-1 and J is TRBJ2-1; 8 nucleotides line up with TRBD2. Germline-derived CDR1 and CDR2 are SGHRS and YFSETQ. Germline trimming cut 0 bases from V and 8 bases from J; bases unmatched to any gene: 10. The CDR3 covers 16 residues. The CDR3 loop reads CASSLVGGGPVDEQFF. The CDR3 nucleotides are TGCGCCAGCAGCTTGGTTGGCGGGGGGCCGGTTGATGAGCAGTTCTTC.

This clonotype was detected ten times or more. The rearrangement joins TRBV7-2 to TRBJ2-7; 8 bases fit TRBD1. CDR3 length: 14 amino acids. V shed 5 bases, J shed 3 bases, and the junction held 6 bases outside the gene matches. Germline values: CDR1 SGHTA, CDR2 FQGNSA. The CDR3 DNA reads TGTGCCAGCAGCCCGACAGGGGATGACTACGAGCAGTACTTC. Its translation: CASSPTGDDYEQYF.

The table lists this clonotype with many counts. The chain carries TRBV28 and TRBJ2-1, with TRBD2 matching over 10 bases. Trimming removed 4 bases from V and 1 base from J; junction bases left unmatched: 4. The CDR3 is 16 residues long. Germline CDR1 reads MDHEN; CDR2 reads SYDVKM. The CDR3: CASSSRTSGSYNEQFF. CDR3 DNA sequence: TGTGCCAGCAGTTCCCGGACTAGCGGATCCTACAATGAGCAGTTCTTC.

This rearrangement joins TRBV7-8 to TRBJ2-2; 13 bases fit TRBD2. This CDR3 region has 18 residues. CDR1 SGHVS and CDR2 FQNEAQ come from the germline V gene. Trimming at V came to 7 bases and at J to 3 bases, leaving 11 bases not matched to a gene. CDR3 nucleotide sequence: TGTGCCAGCACCGCGGTCACTAGCGGGAGGGTCGACACCGGGGAGCTGTTTTTT. Its protein product is CASTAVTSGRVDTGELFF.

This clonotype has only a few counts. The chain carries TRBV10-3 and TRBJ2-7; D might be TRBD1 (6 bases). CDR3 size: 14 residues. CDR1 ENHRY and CDR2 SYGVKD come from the germline V gene. The V and J ends lost 5 bases and 7 bases respectively, with 18 bases between them. The CDR3 DNA follows: TGTGCCATCAGTAGCCCGGGACAACGAGTGGAGCAGTACTTC. It codes for CAISSPGQRVEQYF.

V usage is TRBV6-1 and J usage is TRBJ1-1, with TRBD1 identical over 7 bases. The CDR3 spans 15 residues. Trimming took 6 bases from V and 0 from J; bases not matched to a gene: 7. Germline loops: CDR1 MNHNS, CDR2 SASEGT. The CDR3 region has the DNA TGTGCCAGCAGAAAGCGGACAGGTCTGAACACTGAAGCTTTCTTT. Protein sequence: CASRKRTGLNTEAFF.

This clonotype was detected a few times. The rearrangement links TRBV5-1 to TRBJ1-4; a weak D match, TRBD1 (6 bases). Germline CDR1 reads SGHRS; CDR2 reads YFSETQ. CDR3 size: 17 residues. Trimming removed 2 bases from V and 2 bases from J, with 16 bases in between. CDR3 sequence reads: CASSFFGGGQTNEKLFF. The CDR3 nucleotides are TGCGCCAGCAGCTTTTTTGGGGGTGGACAGACTAATGAAAAACTGTTTTTT.

This clonotype came up many times. This chain connects TRBV20-1 to TRBJ1-1; the D is unclear. CDR3 length: 10 residues. Trimming cost V 7 bases and J 2 bases, with 5 bases left between them. The germline CDR1 and CDR2 sequences are DFQATT and SNEGSKA (reference sequence). The CDR3 DNA is TGCAGTGTTGGAAACACTGAAGCTTTCTTT. Its translation is CSVGNTEAFF.

This clonotype has only a few counts. This rearrangement joins TRBV6-2 or TRBV6-3 to TRBJ2-7; no definite D call. The germline CDR1 and CDR2 sequences are MNHEY and SVGEGT. There are 15 residues in the CDR3. V lost 8 bases to trimming and J lost 0 bases, with 17 bases between them. CDR3 in amino acids: CASQLQGNPSYEQYF. CDR3 coding DNA: TGTGCCAGCCAGTTACAAGGGAATCCCTCCTACGAGCAGTACTTC.

This clonotype has at least ten counts. The chain joins TRBV7-2 to TRBJ1-6; tentative D call: TRBD1 (6 bases). This CDR3 contains 13 residues. The ends were cut back, 5 bases at V and 10 bases at J, with 12 bases in the middle. The germline CDR1 and CDR2 sequences are SGHTA and FQGNSA. The CDR3 reads CASSMYRESPLHF. The CDR3 nucleotides are TGTGCCAGCAGCATGTACAGGGAGTCACCCCTCCACTTT.